The TCR beta chain under discussion was sequenced for a study of blood T cell dynamics during melanoma immunotherapy. Sequencing used immunoSEQ multiplex PCR; TCRdb keeps in-frame clones, though not all of them. The top ten clones hold 6.5% to 8% of a sample with 17,000 or so clones, roughly 80% of them seen once. The V and J ends lost 5 bases and 2 bases respectively, with 15 bases between them. Germline assignment: CDR1 SEHNR and CDR2 FQNEAQ (reference sequence). The CDR3 spans 15 residues. Documented time point: pre-treatment baseline. The rearrangement uses TRBV7-9 and TRBJ2-5; D possibly matches TRBD1 or TRBD2 (5 bases each). The sequence derives from a human donor with melanoma. Source: blood, taken from a patient treated with checkpoint blockade. The CDR3 DNA sequence: TGTGCCAGCAGCCCCAACGGGGCAGCACAAGAGACCCAGTACTTC. It encodes CASSPNGAAQETQYF.